Presented here are 27 T cell receptor beta chains from one specimen sequenced in a study of graft-versus-host responses after intestinal transplantation (dated by TCRdb to 2020 to 2022). The library was generated by the immunoSEQ multiplex PCR assay. Here the immuneACCESS table is served through TCRdb, limited to in-frame sequences with V and J called. Missing clones are a known gap in these copies; in checked studies unresolved V genes cover under half, and the rest lacks a known reason. Counted in this sample were 20,000 to 25,000 clones; about half of them appeared once. Jointly, the top ten make up 0.88% of the sample. Per the publication, the time point label means: cells obtained before transplantation from donor or recipient. Source: alloreactive CD4+ T cells from a mixed lymphocyte reaction culture, taken before intestinal transplant. The sample's cell subset or site label, in plain terms: CFSE-low proliferating T cells sorted from roughly 6-day pre-transplant mixed lymphocyte reaction (GvH or HvG direction). These receptors all come from a human patient who received an intestinal transplant.

This clone was detected only a few times. The rearrangement links TRBV2 to TRBJ2-1, with D possibly TRBD2 on 6 matching bases. The CDR3 contains 16 residues. V lost 5 bases and J lost 8, with 22 bases in between. In germline, CDR1 is SNHLY, CDR2 FYNNEI. DNA for the CDR3: TGTGCCAGCAGTCGGGATCGGGGTGATAGCGGCGATGAGCAGTTCTTC. This codes for CASSRDRGDSGDEQFF. Filled out from reference TRBV2 and TRBJ2-1, the complete variable domain reads EPEVTQTPSHQVTQMGQEVILRCVPISNHLYFYWYRQILGQKVEFLVSFYNNEISEKSEIFDDQFSVERPDGSNFTLKIRSTKLEDSAMYFCASSRDRGDSGDEQFFGPGTRLTVL.

This clone showed up just a few times. The CDR3 DNA reads TGTGCCAGCTCACCATTGTCCGCGGGGACAGATACGCAGTATTTT. Protein: CASSPLSAGTDTQYF. The chain joins TRBV18 to TRBJ2-3; D might be TRBD2 (6 bases). The CDR3 covers 15 residues. Trimming took off 2 bases at V and 3 bases at J, with 12 bases between the two ends. Per germline, CDR1 KGHSH and CDR2 LQKENI.

This chain connects TRBV6-5 to TRBJ1-2; possible D gene TRBD1, 5 bases. The CDR3 has 15 amino acids. The ends were cut back, 0 bases at V and 4 bases at J, with 12 bases in the middle. Looked up from germline, CDR1 is MNHEY and CDR2 is SVGAGI. The CDR3 is CASSYSGAAPYGYTF. In DNA form, the CDR3 reads TGTGCCAGCAGTTACTCAGGGGCCGCACCCTATGGCTACACCTTC.

This clone was seen a handful of times. The chain carries TRBV10-2 and TRBJ1-2; no firm D call. The CDR3 has 11 amino acids. CDR1 and CDR2 (germline): WSHSY, SAAADI. V was cut by 7 bases and J by 8 bases, with 11 bases left in between. The CDR3 loop reads CASTADWGYTF. CDR3 DNA: TGCGCCAGCACCGCGGACTGGGGCTACACCTTC.

This clone appeared a single time. The rearrangement links TRBV6-6 to TRBJ2-1, with no clear D. Germline V gene sequence: CDR1 MNHNY, CDR2 SVGAGI (reference sequence). The CDR3 extends over 12 amino acids. Trimming shortened V by 0 bases and J by 8 bases, and 5 bases separated the two germline ends. The CDR3 coding sequence is TGTGCCAGCAGTTACTCGAGCCATGAGCAGTTCTTC. As protein: CASSYSSHEQFF.

This sequence joins TRBV6-6 and TRBJ1-1; 11 nucleotides align to TRBD1. Germline V lookup: CDR1 MNHNY, CDR2 SVGAGI (reference sequence). Trimming cost V 3 bases and J 10 bases; bases outside gene matches: 1. The CDR3 extends over 12 amino acids. CDR3 bases: TGTGCCAGCAGTTATGGACAGGGGGCAGCTTTCTTT. Translation: CASSYGQGAAFF.

This chain connects TRBV6-1 to TRBJ2-2, with 8 positions matching TRBD1. The CDR3 contains 15 residues. In germline, CDR1 is MNHNS, CDR2 SASEGT. Trimming at V came to 6 bases and at J to 5 bases, leaving 8 bases not matched to a gene. CDR3 loop: CASSPHRGFTGELFF. The CDR3 DNA sequence: TGTGCCAGCAGCCCTCACAGGGGGTTTACCGGGGAGCTGTTTTTT.

The J gene is TRBJ2-7, the V gene TRBV6-5; 7 nucleotides agree with TRBD1. This CDR3 has 15 residues. Per germline, CDR1 MNHEY and CDR2 SVGAGI. Losses at the gene ends were 6 bases for V and 3 bases for J; bases not matched to a gene: 11. CDR3 DNA sequence: TGTGCCAGCAGCGTAACCGGGACAGTCTTCTACGAGCAGTACTTC. Translated: CASSVTGTVFYEQYF.

This chain joins TRBV6-1 and TRBJ2-3, with TRBD2 matching 10 bases. This CDR3 contains 14 residues. CDR1 MNHNS and CDR2 SASEGT come from the germline V gene. V dropped 7 bases and J dropped 1; count of bases not matched to a gene: 2. The CDR3 nucleotides are TGTGCCAGCAATGGACTAGCGGGCACAGATACGCAGTATTTT. Its translation is CASNGLAGTDTQYF.

The rearrangement joins TRBV4-2 to TRBJ2-3; the match to TRBD1 covers 9 bases. Germline values: CDR1 LGHNA, CDR2 YNFKEQ. This CDR3 has 16 amino acids. Germline trimming cut 0 bases from V and 5 bases from J; bases unmatched to any gene: 6. CDR3 bases: TGTGCCAGCAGCCAAGATGGGACAGGGTTTTTAGATACGCAGTATTTT. This translates into CASSQDGTGFLDTQYF.

V and J are TRBV10-3 and TRBJ2-3, with 8 bases identical to TRBD2. The CDR3 runs to 13 residues. From germline, CDR1 is ENHRY and CDR2 SYGVKD. V shed 10 bases and J 2 bases; nucleotides not matched to a gene: 5. The CDR3 loop reads CATRGGVTDTQYF. In DNA form, the CDR3 reads TGTGCCACCCGGGGGGGAGTCACAGATACGCAGTATTTT.

V gene TRBV6-1 combines with J gene TRBJ2-7; tentative D call: TRBD2 (6 bases). This CDR3 spans 13 amino acids. Germline CDR1 is MNHNS and CDR2 is SASEGT. CDR3 in DNA: TGTGCAGTCGGGCGGGGAACCTCCTACGAGCAGTACTTC. This gives the protein CAVGRGTSYEQYF.

The J gene is TRBJ1-2, the V gene TRBV11-2, with no clear D. The CDR3 is made up of 15 amino acids. Per the germline V gene, CDR1 is SGHAT and CDR2 is FQNNGV. V lost 0 bases, J lost 8 bases, and 16 bases lay in between. CDR3 protein: CASSLDWPSARGYTF. The CDR3, as DNA: TGTGCCAGCAGCTTAGATTGGCCCAGCGCTAGAGGCTACACCTTC.

The CDR3 DNA is TGTGCCAGCAGCAGCCAACTAGCGGGGGGTGCCGATGAGCAGTTCTTC. This encodes CASSSQLAGGADEQFF. The V and J genes are TRBV2 and TRBJ2-1; TRBD2 matches 12 bases. The ends lost 6 bases at V and 8 bases at J; junction bases unmatched: 11. The CDR3 runs to 16 residues. CDR1 SNHLY and CDR2 FYNNEI come from the germline V gene.

This chain joins TRBV5-4 and TRBJ1-1; a possible D gene is TRBD1 (5 bases). The V gene's germline CDR1 is SGHNT and CDR2 YYREEE (reference sequence). The length of the CDR3 is 14 residues. The V gene lost 4 bases and the J gene lost 6 bases, with 16 bases spanning the gap. CDR3 protein: CASSEGPTGAEAFF. In DNA form, the CDR3 reads TGTGCCAGCAGCGAGGGTCCAACGGGGGCTGAAGCTTTCTTT.

The rearrangement links TRBV18 to TRBJ1-2; D may be TRBD1 (6 bases). Trimming pared 2 bases from V and 0 bases from J, leaving 10 bases between. Germline CDR1 KGHSH, CDR2 LQKENI. This CDR3 has 15 residues. The DNA of the CDR3 is TGTGCCAGCTCACCATTACAGGGCACTAACTATGGCTACACCTTC. Translating gives CASSPLQGTNYGYTF.

The chain links TRBV18 to TRBJ2-5; 8 bases fit TRBD2. CDR3 length: 15 residues. The germline gives CDR1 KGHSH, CDR2 LQKENI. V was clipped by 5 bases and J by 1 base; unmatched bases: 6. Here the CDR3 reads CASSVGSGVQETQYF. In nucleotides, the CDR3 is TGTGCCAGCTCAGTCGGTAGCGGGGTCCAAGAGACCCAGTACTTC.

This clone occurred a few times. The rearrangement joins TRBV18 to TRBJ1-6; D may be TRBD1 (5 bases). V lost 4 bases and J 10 bases, leaving 17 bases between the germline ends. CDR3 length equals 15 residues. Germline lookup yields CDR1 KGHSH and CDR2 LQKENI. For the CDR3, the DNA is TGTGCCAGCTCACGAGAGGGACTGGATTCCTCACCCCTCCACTTT. Its translation: CASSREGLDSSPLHF.

The V call is TRBV5-4, the J call TRBJ1-3; D ambiguous. Trimming cost V 0 bases and J 2 bases, with 9 bases left between them. The CDR3 extends over 15 amino acids. The germline CDR1 and CDR2 sequences are SGHNT and YYREEE (reference sequence). CDR3 sequence (DNA): TGTGCCAGCAGCTTGGCGGGAGCGACTGGAAACACCATATATTTT. Residues: CASSLAGATGNTIYF.

This clone has a handful of counts. The gene calls are TRBV2 and TRBJ1-1; 7 bases fit TRBD1. The CDR3 loop spans 16 amino acids. Germline V gene data show CDR1 as SNHLY and CDR2 as FYNNEI. The J segment lost 7 bases and the V segment lost 5 bases, leaving 16 bases of the junction unmatched. CDR3 sequence reads: CASSSGPNRGVGEAFF. The DNA of the CDR3 is TGTGCCAGCAGTTCCGGGCCCAACAGGGGAGTGGGTGAAGCTTTCTTT.

The chain has TRBV5-1 and TRBJ2-5; 10 bases are shared with TRBD2. Germline CDR1 is SGHRS and CDR2 is YFSETQ. The CDR3 is 14 residues long. V was pared by 1 base and J by 3 bases, with 0 bases of the junction left unmatched. CDR3 sequence (DNA): TGCGCCAGCAGCTTGCTAGCGGGGGAAGAGACCCAGTACTTC. Translating it yields CASSLLAGEETQYF.

This chain uses TRBV23-1 with TRBJ2-3; D gene ambiguous. TRBV23-1 is an open reading frame, and its role is uncertain. The CDR3 is 13 amino acids. With 8 bases removed from V and 0 bases from J, the gap between germline ends came to 9 bases. CDR3 loop: CASGCTSTDTQYF. The CDR3 bases are TGCGCCAGCGGTTGCACTAGCACAGATACGCAGTATTTT.

The chain links TRBV5-4 to TRBJ2-2; possible D gene TRBD2, 7 bases. Trimming removed 4 bases at V and 0 bases at J, with 13 bases between. This CDR3 spans 16 amino acids. From germline, CDR1 is SGHNT and CDR2 YYREEE (reference sequence). The CDR3 coding sequence is TGTGCCAGCAGCCACTCGCGGGGGCCGAACACCGGGGAGCTGTTTTTT. Translating it yields CASSHSRGPNTGELFF.

This clone was picked up a small number of times. The rearrangement links TRBV16 to TRBJ1-2, with 7 bases that match TRBD1. Germline V gene data show CDR1 as KGHSY and CDR2 as FQNENV. CDR3 size: 14 residues. V gave up 1 base and J gave up 8 bases; unmatched junction bases: 7. The CDR3 DNA follows: TGTGCCAGCAGCCAATTCATACAGGGGCAGGGCTACACCTTC. Encoded protein: CASSQFIQGQGYTF.

J is TRBJ2-7 and V is TRBV7-3; D unclear. Per the germline V gene, CDR1 is SGHTA and CDR2 is FQGTGA. CDR3 length: 13 amino acids. The V gene lost 3 bases and the J gene lost 2 bases, with 8 bases spanning the gap. Written as DNA, the CDR3 is TGTGCCAGCAGCTTTGGCCGCACCTACGAGCAGTACTTC. Encoded protein: CASSFGRTYEQYF.

The chain carries TRBV19 and TRBJ1-2; TRBD1 matches at 7 bases. CDR3 length equals 12 residues. Germline V gives CDR1 LNHDA, CDR2 SQIVND (reference sequence). The junction had 0 bases not matched to a gene; V was cut back by 6 bases and J by 2 bases. CDR3 coding DNA: TGTGCCAGTAGAGGGGGCAACTATGGCTACACCTTC. It encodes CASRGGNYGYTF. Full variable domain (outside the CDR3, taken from reference TRBV19 and TRBJ1-2): DGGITQSPKYLFRKEGQNVTLSCEQNLNHDAMYWYRQDPGQGLRLIYYSQIVNDFQKGDIAEGYSVSREKKESFPLTVTSAQKNPTAFYLCASRGGNYGYTFGSGTRLTVV.

This clone was detected a few times. The V and J genes are TRBV6-1 and TRBJ1-2, with 8 bases identical to TRBD1. V dropped 5 bases and J dropped 6; count of bases not matched to a gene: 5. This CDR3 region has 13 residues. The germline CDR1 and CDR2 sequences are MNHNS and SASEGT. The CDR3 DNA is TGTGCCAGCAGTTCCCAGGGGGCGGATGGCTACACCTTC. Protein: CASSSQGADGYTF.